The 30 T cell receptor beta chains reported below all come from one sample, sequenced in a study of Graves' ophthalmopathy and Graves' hyperthyroidism. Amplifying from RNA transcripts, the study obtained TCR beta CDR3 regions. The library came from an HTBI-primed first-round RT-PCR and a second-round multiplex PCR. Each CDR3 protein gets one entry after TCRdb re-called the multiplex PCR reads with MiXCR. The repertoire has 200,000 to 250,000 distinct CDR3 sequences, 45% of them found once; the top ten carry about half. Input material: peripheral blood. These receptors all stem from an adult man with Graves' ophthalmopathy.

In DNA, the CDR3 is TGCGCCAGCAGCTTGGTTGGCGGCCCTGGCTACGAGCAGTACTTC. It yields the protein CASSLVGGPGYEQYF. The chain joins TRBV5-1 to TRBJ2-7, with no clear D. V lost 0 bases, J lost 3 bases, and 13 bases lay in between. Germline CDR1 and CDR2: SGHRS and YFSETQ. This CDR3 spans 15 amino acids.

The CDR3 sequence is CASSIVAGLNTEAFF. DNA of the CDR3: TGTGCCAGTAGTATAGTAGCGGGGCTGAACACTGAAGCTTTCTTT. V usage is TRBV19 and J usage is TRBJ1-1; perhaps TRBD1 as D (5 bases). CDR3 length equals 15 residues. Per the germline V gene, CDR1 is LNHDA and CDR2 is SQIVND (reference sequence). Trimming stripped 1 base from V and 0 bases from J, with 9 bases between.

The CDR3 coding sequence is TGTGCCAGCAGCCCTTGGACAGGGGGCGATGTCTATGGCTACACCTTC. This sequence encodes CASSPWTGGDVYGYTF. J is TRBJ1-2 and V is TRBV7-8; the match to TRBD1 covers 11 bases. CDR1 is SGHVS, CDR2 FQNEAQ, per germline. The trim removed 5 bases at V and 4 bases at J, leaving 9 bases unmatched. CDR3 size: 16 residues.

As to this clonotype: A much larger clone differs by one base, so this may be a read error. The V gene is TRBV10-3, the J gene TRBJ1-2; TRBD1 matches 8 bases. The length of the CDR3 is 17 residues. Losses at the gene ends were 3 bases for V and 2 bases for J; bases not matched to a gene: 11. Germline V gene data show CDR1 as ENHRY and CDR2 as SYGVKD. CDR3 nucleotides: TGTGCCATCAGTGAAGGACAGGGCGCTTACCTAAACTATGGCTACACCTTC. Amino acid sequence: CAISEGQGAYLNYGYTF.

In its sample, this clonotype was seen once. The chain uses TRBV11-2 and TRBJ2-5; possibly TRBD2 for D (6 bases). The V and J ends lost 6 bases and 2 bases respectively, with 13 bases between them. The germline V gene encodes CDR1 SGHAT and CDR2 FQNNGV. The CDR3 extends over 14 amino acids. CDR3 nucleotide sequence: TGTGCCAGCAGGCGATCCGGGACTCAAGAGACCCAGTACTTC. It encodes CASRRSGTQETQYF.

This clonotype was seen ten or more times. The rearrangement joins TRBV14 to TRBJ1-4, with D unresolved. The V gene lost 5 bases and the J gene lost 7 bases, with 17 bases spanning the gap. The CDR3 contains 15 residues. Germline V CDR1 and CDR2: SGHDN, FVKESK. The CDR3 DNA follows: TGTGCCAGCAGCTCGCAATCCATACGCGGTGAAAAACTGTTTTTT. It specifies CASSSQSIRGEKLFF.

The chain combines TRBV12-3 or TRBV12-4 with TRBJ2-7; no firm D call. V lost 6 bases and J 0 bases, leaving 12 bases between the germline ends. The CDR3 is made up of 14 amino acids. The CDR3 loop is CASRPPLDSYEQYF. In nucleotides, the CDR3 is TGTGCCAGCAGACCCCCTCTCGACTCCTACGAGCAGTACTTC.

This clonotype was observed many times. V gene TRBV19 combines with J gene TRBJ1-2; TRBD1 agrees at 7 bases. Germline V lookup: CDR1 LNHDA, CDR2 SQIVND (reference sequence). The CDR3 is made up of 15 amino acids. J was trimmed by 8 bases and V by 4 bases; bases with no gene match: 13. CDR3 loop: CASSRTQGGLGGYTF. Written as DNA, the CDR3 is TGTGCCAGTAGTAGGACTCAGGGGGGCCTGGGCGGCTACACCTTC.

The chain links TRBV2 to TRBJ1-2; TRBD1 matches at 11 bases. The CDR3 covers 15 residues. The germline V gene has CDR1 SNHLY and CDR2 FYNNEI. V was clipped by 6 bases and J by 6 bases; unmatched bases: 9. CDR3 sequence: CASSFLPGQGDGYTF. The DNA of the CDR3 is TGTGCCAGCAGCTTCCTCCCGGGACAGGGGGATGGCTACACCTTC.

The chain carries TRBV24-1 and TRBJ2-5, with a possible D match to TRBD1 (6 bases). The V end was cut by 1 base, the J end by 1 base, with 12 bases between. Germline CDR1 reads KGHDR; CDR2 reads SFDVKD. The CDR3 is 16 amino acids. CDR3 region: CATSDLRQGFQETQYF. The CDR3 DNA is TGTGCCACCAGTGATTTACGGCAGGGGTTCCAAGAGACCCAGTACTTC.

This clonotype was observed a few times. This chain links TRBV6-6 with TRBJ1-2; 7 positions match TRBD1. Germline V gives CDR1 MNHNY, CDR2 SVGAGI (reference sequence). Trimming at V came to 4 bases and at J to 14 bases, leaving 10 bases not matched to a gene. This CDR3 is 12 amino acids long. CDR3 bases: TGTGCCAGCAGTTCTCCGACAGGGACTGAAACCTTC. Translating gives CASSSPTGTETF.

This clonotype turned up a few times. The rearrangement uses TRBV7-8 and TRBJ1-2, with a possible D match to TRBD1 (6 bases). This CDR3 is 12 amino acids long. The germline CDR1 and CDR2 sequences are SGHVS and FQNEAQ. V lost 5 bases, J lost 7 bases, and 11 bases lay in between. The CDR3 spells CASSVDRIGYTF. In DNA form, the CDR3 reads TGTGCCAGCAGCGTCGACAGGATTGGCTACACCTTC.

This chain connects TRBV7-9 to TRBJ2-7; D is undetermined. V was shortened by 3 bases and J by 0 bases, with 9 bases between the two germline ends. Germline CDR1 reads SEHNR; CDR2 reads FQNEAQ (reference sequence). The CDR3 covers 14 residues. CDR3 in amino acids: CASSFGSSSYEQYF. The CDR3 region has the DNA TGTGCCAGCAGCTTCGGCTCGAGCTCCTACGAGCAGTACTTC.

The V gene is TRBV27, the J gene TRBJ1-6, with D tentatively TRBD1 (6 bases). Germline assignment: CDR1 MNHEY and CDR2 SMNVEV (reference sequence). The CDR3 is 14 amino acids. V lost 3 bases and J 7 bases, leaving 10 bases between the germline ends. CDR3 in amino acids: CASSFGTPNSPLHF. The CDR3 bases are TGTGCCAGCAGTTTTGGGACACCCAATTCACCCCTCCACTTT.

For the CDR3, the DNA is TGCAGCGTTGCTGAGGGGACAGATACGCAGTATTTT. Its protein is CSVAEGTDTQYF. The genes are TRBV29-1 and TRBJ2-3; either TRBD1 or TRBD2 may supply D (5 bases each). Germline V lookup: CDR1 SQVTM, CDR2 ANQGSEA. V lost 4 bases to trimming and J lost 3 bases, with 8 bases between them. This CDR3 contains 12 residues.

The rearrangement uses TRBV12-3 or TRBV12-4 and TRBJ1-1, with 8 bases fitting TRBD1. The CDR3 spans 15 residues. V was pared by 4 bases and J by 11 bases, with 15 bases of the junction left unmatched. The CDR3 here is CASSSPGAGGGEAFF. CDR3 bases: TGTGCCAGCAGTTCCCCGGGAGCAGGGGGCGGTGAGGCTTTCTTT.

CDR3 residues: CASSDRTGREQYF. The CDR3 DNA reads as TGTGCCAGTAGTGATCGGACAGGGCGGGAGCAGTACTTC. This chain uses TRBV19 with TRBJ2-7; 8 nucleotides line up with TRBD1. J gave up 7 bases and V 5 bases, and 7 bases lay outside the gene matches. The CDR3 spans 13 residues. Looked up from germline, CDR1 is LNHDA and CDR2 is SQIVND (reference sequence). Filled out from reference TRBV19 and TRBJ2-7, the complete variable domain reads DGGITQSPKYLFRKEGQNVTLSCEQNLNHDAMYWYRQDPGQGLRLIYYSQIVNDFQKGDIAEGYSVSREKKESFPLTVTSAQKNPTAFYLCASSDRTGREQYFGPGTRLTVT.

V gene TRBV7-2 combines with J gene TRBJ1-2; D is perhaps TRBD1 (6 bases). Germline CDR1 is SGHTA and CDR2 is FQGNSA. The length of the CDR3 is 13 residues. V was trimmed by 5 bases and J by 6 bases, leaving 13 bases between them. The CDR3 DNA sequence: TGTGCCAGCAGCATTTACAGGGCCGATGGCTACACCTTC. Translated: CASSIYRADGYTF. The variable domain in full, with the rest retrieved from reference TRBV7-2 and TRBJ1-2, is GAGVSQSPSNKVTEKGKDVELRCDPISGHTALYWYRQSLGQGLEFLIYFQGNSAPDKSGLPSDRFSAERTGGSVSTLTIQRTQQEDSAVYLCASSIYRADGYTFGSGTRLTVV.

The CDR3 region is CASSSFDRSEQYF. The CDR3 region has the DNA TGTGCCAGCAGTTCCTTCGACAGAAGCGAGCAGTACTTC. The chain couples TRBV2 to TRBJ2-7, with a possible D match to TRBD1 (5 bases). Trimming cost V 5 bases and J 6 bases, with 14 bases left between them. This CDR3 spans 13 amino acids. Germline V lookup: CDR1 SNHLY, CDR2 FYNNEI.

V gene TRBV20-1 combines with J gene TRBJ1-2; 8 nucleotides align to TRBD1. Germline loops: CDR1 DFQATT, CDR2 SNEGSKA (reference sequence). CDR3 length: 14 amino acids. The V gene end was trimmed by 4 bases and the J gene end by 3 bases; junction bases not matched to a gene: 7. This chain's CDR3 is CSAKRTGRDYGYTF. The CDR3 bases are TGCAGTGCTAAGAGGACAGGGAGGGACTATGGCTACACCTTC.

The chain uses TRBV25-1 and TRBJ1-2; tentatively, D is TRBD1 (6 bases). The CDR3 loop spans 13 amino acids. Trimming left V 1 base short and J 6 bases short, with 9 bases between. Germline lookup yields CDR1 MGHDK and CDR2 SYGVNS. CDR3 residues: CASSELGTHGYTF. The CDR3 bases are TGTGCCAGCAGTGAATTGGGGACACATGGCTACACCTTC.

On this clonotype: The junction and the germline gene differ at one end; a read error may be behind it. The J gene is TRBJ2-7, the V gene TRBV4-1, with unresolved D. Germline values: CDR1 MGHRA, CDR2 YSYEKL. This CDR3 region has 12 residues. The CDR3 spells CASSLLGNEQYF. CDR3 nucleotide sequence: TGTGCCAGCAGCTTGTTGGGGAACGAGCAGTACTTC.

The table lists this clonotype with a few counts. The chain uses TRBV7-2 and TRBJ1-2; D gene uncertain. CDR3 length: 12 residues. Germline loops: CDR1 SGHTA, CDR2 FQGNSA. Trimming took 5 bases from V and 6 from J, leaving 10 bases between them. Here the CDR3 DNA reads TGTGCCAGCAGCCCCCCGGCCGATGGCTACACCTTC. Translated, it gives CASSPPADGYTF. Full variable domain (outside the CDR3, taken from reference TRBV7-2 and TRBJ1-2): GAGVSQSPSNKVTEKGKDVELRCDPISGHTALYWYRQSLGQGLEFLIYFQGNSAPDKSGLPSDRFSAERTGGSVSTLTIQRTQQEDSAVYLCASSPPADGYTFGSGTRLTVV.

The V and J genes are TRBV10-3 and TRBJ2-7; D is possibly TRBD1 (6 bases). Trimming removed 10 bases from V and 3 bases from J, with 19 bases in between. The CDR3 is 14 amino acids. In germline, CDR1 is ENHRY, CDR2 SYGVKD. The CDR3 DNA sequence: TGTGCCAGCAATGCCGGGACACCCAACTACGAGCAGTACTTC. It specifies CASNAGTPNYEQYF.

The CDR3 loop reads CATSDSGRANTEAFF. In DNA, the CDR3 is TGTGCCACCAGTGATTCGGGAAGGGCGAACACTGAAGCTTTCTTT. This chain uses TRBV24-1 with TRBJ1-1; D is ambiguous. Germline V lookup: CDR1 KGHDR, CDR2 SFDVKD. The CDR3 loop spans 15 amino acids. The ends were cut back, 2 bases at V and 1 base at J, with 10 bases in the middle.

With respect to this clonotype: At one end the junction does not follow the germline gene, possibly because of a read error. CDR3 bases: TGCGCCAGCAGCGCGGGACTAGCGGGGGCTACCGGGGAGCTGTTTTTT. Translating gives CASSAGLAGATGELFF. V is TRBV9 and J is TRBJ2-2; 14 bases map to TRBD2. CDR3 length: 16 residues. From germline, CDR1 is SGDLS and CDR2 YYNGEE.

The genes are TRBV11-2 and TRBJ2-7; TRBD2 aligns across 7 bases. CDR1 is SGHAT, CDR2 FQNNGV, per germline. The CDR3 sequence is 16 residues long. Germline trimming cut 5 bases from V and 3 bases from J; bases unmatched to any gene: 13. Here the CDR3 DNA reads TGTGCCAGCAGCCCCACGCCGCGGCTAGCGGTCTACGAGCAGTACTTC. Translation: CASSPTPRLAVYEQYF.

This chain links TRBV19 with TRBJ1-5, with 7 bases aligning to TRBD1. The CDR3 runs 15 residues. V gave up 5 bases and J gave up 7 bases; unmatched junction bases: 11. The germline CDR1 and CDR2 sequences are LNHDA and SQIVND (reference sequence). CDR3 bases: TGTGCCAGTAGTCCACCGACAGGGCTTGGACAGCCCCAGCATTTT. Protein product: CASSPPTGLGQPQHF.

The V gene is TRBV12-3 or TRBV12-4, the J gene TRBJ2-5, with 7 bases aligning to TRBD1. This CDR3 spans 12 amino acids. V lost 4 bases, J lost 7 bases, and 3 bases stayed unmatched. CDR3 sequence (DNA): TGTGCCAGCAGTTCCTGGACAGGGACCCAGTACTTC. It translates to CASSSWTGTQYF.

This clonotype was seen a handful of times. This CDR3 is CASSLGTGGGSPLHF. DNA of the CDR3: TGTGCCAGCAGCTTAGGGACAGGAGGAGGTTCACCCCTCCACTTT. The genes are TRBV7-8 and TRBJ1-6; 7 bases match TRBD1. Germline trimming cut 1 base from V and 9 bases from J; bases unmatched to any gene: 6. The CDR3 loop spans 15 amino acids. Germline assignment: CDR1 SGHVS and CDR2 FQNEAQ. The complete variable domain, with remaining parts taken from reference TRBV7-8 and TRBJ1-6, reads GAGVSQSPRYKVAKRGQDVALRCDPISGHVSLFWYQQALGQGPEFLTYFQNEAQLDKSGLPSDRFFAERPEGSVSTLKIQRTQQEDSAVYLCASSLGTGGGSPLHFGNGTRLTVT.